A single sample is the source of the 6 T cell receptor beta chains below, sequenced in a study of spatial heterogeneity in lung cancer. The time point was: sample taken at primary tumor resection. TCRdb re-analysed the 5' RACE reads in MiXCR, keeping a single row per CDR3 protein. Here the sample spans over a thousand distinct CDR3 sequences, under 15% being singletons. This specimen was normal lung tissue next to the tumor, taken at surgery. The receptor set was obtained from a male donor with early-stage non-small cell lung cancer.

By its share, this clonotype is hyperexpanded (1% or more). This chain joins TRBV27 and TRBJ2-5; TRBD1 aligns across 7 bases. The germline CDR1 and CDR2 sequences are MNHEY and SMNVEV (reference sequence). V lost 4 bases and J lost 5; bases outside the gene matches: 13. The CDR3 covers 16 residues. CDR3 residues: CASSSPLPTGTETQYF. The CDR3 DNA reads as TGTGCCAGCAGTTCCCCTCTACCGACAGGGACGGAGACCCAGTACTTC.

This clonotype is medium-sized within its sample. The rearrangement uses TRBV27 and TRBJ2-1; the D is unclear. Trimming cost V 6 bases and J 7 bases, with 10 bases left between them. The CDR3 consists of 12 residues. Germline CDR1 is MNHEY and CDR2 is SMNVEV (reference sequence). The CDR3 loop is CASRGISNEQFF. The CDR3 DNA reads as TGTGCCAGCAGAGGGATTTCTAATGAGCAGTTCTTC.

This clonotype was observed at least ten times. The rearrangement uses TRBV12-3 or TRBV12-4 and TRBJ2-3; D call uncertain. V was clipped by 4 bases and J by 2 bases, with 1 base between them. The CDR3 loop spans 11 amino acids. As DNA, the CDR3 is TGTGCCAGCAGTTCCACAGATACGCAGTATTTT. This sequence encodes CASSSTDTQYF.

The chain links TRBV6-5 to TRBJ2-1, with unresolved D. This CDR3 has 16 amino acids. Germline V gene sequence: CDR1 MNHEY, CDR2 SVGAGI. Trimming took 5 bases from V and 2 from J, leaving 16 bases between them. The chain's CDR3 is CASSTQVPSAYNEQFF. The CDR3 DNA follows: TGTGCCAGCAGTACCCAGGTTCCAAGTGCCTACAATGAGCAGTTCTTC.

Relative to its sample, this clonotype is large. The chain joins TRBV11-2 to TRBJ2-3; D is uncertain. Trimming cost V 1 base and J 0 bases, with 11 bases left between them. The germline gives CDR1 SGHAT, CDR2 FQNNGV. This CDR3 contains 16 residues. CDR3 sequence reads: CASSLGLGSSTDTQYF. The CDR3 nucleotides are TGTGCCAGCAGCTTAGGTCTCGGATCTAGCACAGATACGCAGTATTTT.

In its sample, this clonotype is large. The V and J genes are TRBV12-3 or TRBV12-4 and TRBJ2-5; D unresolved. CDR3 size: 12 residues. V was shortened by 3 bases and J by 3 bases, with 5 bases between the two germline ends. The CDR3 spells CASSFTEETQYF. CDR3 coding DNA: TGTGCCAGCAGTTTCACCGAAGAGACCCAGTACTTC.